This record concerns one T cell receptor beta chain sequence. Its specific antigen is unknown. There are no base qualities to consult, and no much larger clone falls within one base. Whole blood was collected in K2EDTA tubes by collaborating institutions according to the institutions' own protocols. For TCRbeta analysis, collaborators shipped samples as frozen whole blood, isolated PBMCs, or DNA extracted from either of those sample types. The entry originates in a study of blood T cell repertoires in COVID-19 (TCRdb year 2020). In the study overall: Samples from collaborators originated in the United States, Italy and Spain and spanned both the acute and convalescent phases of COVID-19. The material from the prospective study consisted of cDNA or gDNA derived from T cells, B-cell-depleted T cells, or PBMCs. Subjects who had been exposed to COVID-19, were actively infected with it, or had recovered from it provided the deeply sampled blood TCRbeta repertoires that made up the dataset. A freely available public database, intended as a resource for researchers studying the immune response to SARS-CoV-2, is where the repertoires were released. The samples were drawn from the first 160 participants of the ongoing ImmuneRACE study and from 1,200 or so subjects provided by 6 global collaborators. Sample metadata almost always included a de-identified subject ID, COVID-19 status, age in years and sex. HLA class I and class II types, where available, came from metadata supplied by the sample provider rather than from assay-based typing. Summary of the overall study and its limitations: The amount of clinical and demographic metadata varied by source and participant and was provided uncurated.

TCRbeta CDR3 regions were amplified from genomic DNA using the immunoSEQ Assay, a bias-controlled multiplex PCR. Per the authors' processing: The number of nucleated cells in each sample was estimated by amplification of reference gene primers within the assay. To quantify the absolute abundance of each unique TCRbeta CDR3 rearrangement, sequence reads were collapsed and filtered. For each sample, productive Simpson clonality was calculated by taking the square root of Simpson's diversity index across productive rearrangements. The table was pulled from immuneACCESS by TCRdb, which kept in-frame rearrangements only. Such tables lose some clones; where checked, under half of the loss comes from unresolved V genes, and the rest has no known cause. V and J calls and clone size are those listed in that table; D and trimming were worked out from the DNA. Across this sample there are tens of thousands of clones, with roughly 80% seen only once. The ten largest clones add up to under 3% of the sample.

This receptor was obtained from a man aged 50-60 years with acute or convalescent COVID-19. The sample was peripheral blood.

Here the CDR3 is given as CASSYSPDRVQSPLHF. The DNA reads TGTGCCAGCAGTTACTCCCCGGACAGGGTACAGTCACCCCTCCACTTT. The chain couples TRBV6-6 to TRBJ1-6; the junction holds 8 bases that match TRBD1. Ends trimmed: V by 0 bases, J by 10 bases; bases unmatched to a gene: 8. In the germline V gene (reference sequence), CDR1 corresponds to MNHNY and CDR2 to SVGAGI. There are 16 amino acids in the CDR3, from cysteine to phenylalanine inclusive. CDR3 DNA only is kept here, 48 bases in frame from base 1.